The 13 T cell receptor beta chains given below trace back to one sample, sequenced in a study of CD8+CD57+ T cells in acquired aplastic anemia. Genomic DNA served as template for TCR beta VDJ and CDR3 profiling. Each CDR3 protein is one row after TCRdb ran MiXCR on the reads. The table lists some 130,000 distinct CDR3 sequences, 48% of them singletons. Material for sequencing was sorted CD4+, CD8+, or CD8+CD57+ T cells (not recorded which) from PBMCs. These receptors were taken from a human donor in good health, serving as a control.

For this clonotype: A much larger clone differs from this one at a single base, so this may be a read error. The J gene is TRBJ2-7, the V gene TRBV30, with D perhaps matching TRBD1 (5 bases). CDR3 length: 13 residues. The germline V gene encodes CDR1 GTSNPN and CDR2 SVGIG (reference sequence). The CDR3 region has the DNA TGTGCCCGGAGTAAAGGACAATTATACGAGCAGTACTTC. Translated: CARSKGQLYEQYF.

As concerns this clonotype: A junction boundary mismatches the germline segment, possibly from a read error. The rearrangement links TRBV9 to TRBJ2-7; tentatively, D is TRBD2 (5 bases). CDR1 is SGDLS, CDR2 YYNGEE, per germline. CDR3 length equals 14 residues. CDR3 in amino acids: CASSVASDSYEQYF. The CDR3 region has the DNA TGTGCCAGCAGCGTAGCCTCGGACTCCTACGAGCAATACTTC.

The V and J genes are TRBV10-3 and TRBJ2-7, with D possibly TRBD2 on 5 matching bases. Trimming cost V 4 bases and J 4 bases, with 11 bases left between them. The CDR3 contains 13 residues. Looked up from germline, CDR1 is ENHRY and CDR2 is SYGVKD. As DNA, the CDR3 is TGTGCCATCAGTGTCGGGGATACATACGAGCAGTACTTC. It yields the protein CAISVGDTYEQYF.

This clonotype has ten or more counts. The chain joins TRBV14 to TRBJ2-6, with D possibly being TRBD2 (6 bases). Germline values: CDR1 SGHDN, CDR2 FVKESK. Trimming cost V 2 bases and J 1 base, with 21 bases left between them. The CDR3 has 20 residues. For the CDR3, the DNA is TGTGCCAGCAGCCAATCGCTGGGGCAGGGAGGACGGTCTGGGGCCAACGTCCTGACTTTC. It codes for CASSQSLGQGGRSGANVLTF.

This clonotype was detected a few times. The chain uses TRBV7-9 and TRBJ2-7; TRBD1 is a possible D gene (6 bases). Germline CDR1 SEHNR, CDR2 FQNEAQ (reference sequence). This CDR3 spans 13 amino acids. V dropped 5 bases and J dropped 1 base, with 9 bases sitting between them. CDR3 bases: TGTGCCAGCAGCGCCGGACAGTCCTACGAGCAGTACTTC. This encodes CASSAGQSYEQYF.

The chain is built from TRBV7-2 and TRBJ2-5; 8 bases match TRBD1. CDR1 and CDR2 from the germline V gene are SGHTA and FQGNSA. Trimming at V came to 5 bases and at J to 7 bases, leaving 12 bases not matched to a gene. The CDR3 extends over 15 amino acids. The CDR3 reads CASSRQTGDSGTQYF. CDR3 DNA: TGTGCCAGCAGCCGACAGACAGGGGACTCGGGGACCCAGTACTTC.

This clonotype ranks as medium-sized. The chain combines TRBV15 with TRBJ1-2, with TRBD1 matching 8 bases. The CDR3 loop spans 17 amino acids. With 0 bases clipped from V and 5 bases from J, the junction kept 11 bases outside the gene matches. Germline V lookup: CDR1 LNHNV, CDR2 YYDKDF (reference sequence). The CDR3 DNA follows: TGTGCCACCAGCAGAGACGCAGGGACAGGTCCACTGTATGGCTACACCTTC. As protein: CATSRDAGTGPLYGYTF.

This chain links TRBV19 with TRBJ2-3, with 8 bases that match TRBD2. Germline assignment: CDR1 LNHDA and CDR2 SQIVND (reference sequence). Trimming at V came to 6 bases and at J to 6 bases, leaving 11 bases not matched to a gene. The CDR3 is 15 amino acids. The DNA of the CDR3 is TGTGCCAGTAGGAATCTAGCGGGCGTTTGGGATACGCAGTATTTT. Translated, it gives CASRNLAGVWDTQYF.

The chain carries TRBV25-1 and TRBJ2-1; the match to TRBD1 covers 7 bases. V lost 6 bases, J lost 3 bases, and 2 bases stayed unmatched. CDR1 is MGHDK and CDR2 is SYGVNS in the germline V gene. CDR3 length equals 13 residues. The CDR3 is CASRQGYYNEQFF. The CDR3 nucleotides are TGTGCCAGCAGACAGGGGTACTACAATGAGCAGTTCTTC.

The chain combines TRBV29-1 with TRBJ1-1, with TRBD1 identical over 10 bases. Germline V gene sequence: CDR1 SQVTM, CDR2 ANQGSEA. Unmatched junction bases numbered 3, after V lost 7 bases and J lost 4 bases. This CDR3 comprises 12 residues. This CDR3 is CSATGGGTEAFF. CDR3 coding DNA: TGCAGCGCGACAGGGGGCGGCACTGAAGCTTTCTTT.

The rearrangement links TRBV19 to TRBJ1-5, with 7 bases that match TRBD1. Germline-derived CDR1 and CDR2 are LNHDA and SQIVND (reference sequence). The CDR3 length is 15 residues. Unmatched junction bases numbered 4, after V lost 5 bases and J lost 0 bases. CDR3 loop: CASSEGQHSNQPQHF. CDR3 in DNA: TGTGCCAGTAGTGAGGGACAGCATAGCAATCAGCCCCAGCATTTT.

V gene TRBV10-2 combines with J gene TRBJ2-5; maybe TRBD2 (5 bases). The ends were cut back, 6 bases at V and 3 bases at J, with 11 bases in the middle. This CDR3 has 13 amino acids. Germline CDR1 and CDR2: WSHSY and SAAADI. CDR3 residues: CASSWASKETQYF. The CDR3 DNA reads TGCGCCAGCAGCTGGGCTAGCAAAGAGACCCAGTACTTC.

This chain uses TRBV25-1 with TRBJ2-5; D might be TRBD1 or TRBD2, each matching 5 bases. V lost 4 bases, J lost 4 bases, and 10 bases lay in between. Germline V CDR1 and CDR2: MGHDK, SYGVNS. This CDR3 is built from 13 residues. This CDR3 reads CASSAGRRETQYF. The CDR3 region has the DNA TGTGCCAGCAGTGCGGGACGCCGAGAGACCCAGTACTTC.